This TCR beta chain was retrieved from a study of blood T cell repertoires in COVID-19. Across the study: There were acute and convalescent COVID-19 samples, and they came from the United States, Italy and Spain. The cDNA or gDNA used as material had been derived from T cells, B-cell-depleted T cells, or PBMCs.

The CDR3 sequence is 14 residues long. Germline CDR1 is MNHEY and CDR2 is SMNVEV (reference sequence). The J segment lost 8 bases and the V segment lost 6 bases, leaving 8 bases of the junction unmatched. In the authors' workflow: The authors estimated nucleated cell counts from reference gene primer amplification. TCRdb keeps only in-frame clones here, not all; method: immunoSEQ multiplex PCR. V, J and clone size were drawn from that table, and D and trimming were deduced from the DNA. Of 95,000 to 150,000 clones in the sample, around 91% were seen once. V gene TRBV27 combines with J gene TRBJ1-3; 9 bases match TRBD1. The specimen was peripheral blood. The TCR originated in an older man with active or convalescent COVID-19. The CDR3 sequence: CASRSSGQGHTIYF. CDR3 bases: TGTGCCAGCAGGAGTTCGGGACAGGGACACACCATATATTTT.